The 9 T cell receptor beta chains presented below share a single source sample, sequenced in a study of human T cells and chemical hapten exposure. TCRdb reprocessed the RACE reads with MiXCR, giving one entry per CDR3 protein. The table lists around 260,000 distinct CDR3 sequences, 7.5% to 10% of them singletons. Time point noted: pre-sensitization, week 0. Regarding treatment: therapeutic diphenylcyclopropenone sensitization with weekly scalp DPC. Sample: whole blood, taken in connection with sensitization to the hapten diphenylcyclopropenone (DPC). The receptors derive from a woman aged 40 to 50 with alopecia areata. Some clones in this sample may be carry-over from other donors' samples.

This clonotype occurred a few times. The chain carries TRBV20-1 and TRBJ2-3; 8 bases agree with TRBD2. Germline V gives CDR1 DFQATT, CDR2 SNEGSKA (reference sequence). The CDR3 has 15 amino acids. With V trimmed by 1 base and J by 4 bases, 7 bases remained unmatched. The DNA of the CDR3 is TGCAGTGCTAGAGTTGCGGGAGGTGGATCAGATACGCAGTATTTT. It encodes CSARVAGGGSDTQYF.

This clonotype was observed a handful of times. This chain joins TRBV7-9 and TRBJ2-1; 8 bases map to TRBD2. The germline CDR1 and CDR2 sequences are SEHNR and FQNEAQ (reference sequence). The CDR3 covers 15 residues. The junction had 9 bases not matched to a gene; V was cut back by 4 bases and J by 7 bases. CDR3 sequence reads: CASSSRTSTQNEQFF. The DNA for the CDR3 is TGTGCCAGCAGCTCTAGGACTAGCACCCAGAATGAGCAGTTCTTC.

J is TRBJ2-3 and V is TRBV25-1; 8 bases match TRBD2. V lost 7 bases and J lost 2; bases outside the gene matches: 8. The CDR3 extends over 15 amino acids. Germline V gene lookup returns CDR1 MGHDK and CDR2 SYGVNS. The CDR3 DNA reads TGTGCCAGCACCGAAGCGGGAGCGTACACAGATACGCAGTATTTT. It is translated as CASTEAGAYTDTQYF.

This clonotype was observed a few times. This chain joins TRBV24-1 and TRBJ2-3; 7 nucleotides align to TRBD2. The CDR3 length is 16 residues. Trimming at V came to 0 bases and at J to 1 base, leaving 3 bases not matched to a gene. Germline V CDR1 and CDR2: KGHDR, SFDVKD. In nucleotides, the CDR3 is TGTGCCACCAGTGATTTGGCGCGGGAGCGCACAGATACGCAGTATTTT. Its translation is CATSDLARERTDTQYF.

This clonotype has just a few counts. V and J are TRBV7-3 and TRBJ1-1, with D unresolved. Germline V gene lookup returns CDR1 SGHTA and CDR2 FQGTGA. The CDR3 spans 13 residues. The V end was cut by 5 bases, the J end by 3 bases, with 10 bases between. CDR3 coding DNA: TGTGCCAGCAGCCGGACCCGGGACACTGAAGCTTTCTTT. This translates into CASSRTRDTEAFF.

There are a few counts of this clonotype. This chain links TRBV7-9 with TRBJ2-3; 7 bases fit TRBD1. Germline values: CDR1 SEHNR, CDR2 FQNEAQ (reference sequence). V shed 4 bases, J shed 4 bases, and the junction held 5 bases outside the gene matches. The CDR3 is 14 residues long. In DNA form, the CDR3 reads TGTGCCAGCAGCTCACAGGGGTATGCAGATACGCAGTATTTT. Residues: CASSSQGYADTQYF.

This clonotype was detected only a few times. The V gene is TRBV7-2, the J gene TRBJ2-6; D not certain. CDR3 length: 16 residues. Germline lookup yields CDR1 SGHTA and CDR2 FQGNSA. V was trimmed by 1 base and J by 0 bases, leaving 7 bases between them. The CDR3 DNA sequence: TGTGCCAGCAGCTTAGTGGCAACCTCTGGGGCCAACGTCCTGACTTTC. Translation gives CASSLVATSGANVLTF.

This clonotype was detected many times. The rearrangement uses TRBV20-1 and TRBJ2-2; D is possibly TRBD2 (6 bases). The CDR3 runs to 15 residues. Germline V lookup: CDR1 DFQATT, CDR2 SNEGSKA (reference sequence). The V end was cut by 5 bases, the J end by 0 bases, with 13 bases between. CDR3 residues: CSAYRGGPNTGELFF. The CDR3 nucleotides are TGCAGTGCTTATCGGGGAGGTCCGAACACCGGGGAGCTGTTTTTT.

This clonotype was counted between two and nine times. The CDR3 bases are TGTGCCAGCAGCCAAGAATCTTCTGGCGATACCTTTGACAATGAGCAGTTCTTC. It encodes CASSQESSGDTFDNEQFF. The V and J genes are TRBV4-2 and TRBJ2-1; D is ambiguous. This CDR3 contains 18 residues. CDR1 is LGHNA, CDR2 YNFKEQ, per germline. The V end lost 0 bases, the J end lost 5 bases, and 20 bases lay between the germline ends.